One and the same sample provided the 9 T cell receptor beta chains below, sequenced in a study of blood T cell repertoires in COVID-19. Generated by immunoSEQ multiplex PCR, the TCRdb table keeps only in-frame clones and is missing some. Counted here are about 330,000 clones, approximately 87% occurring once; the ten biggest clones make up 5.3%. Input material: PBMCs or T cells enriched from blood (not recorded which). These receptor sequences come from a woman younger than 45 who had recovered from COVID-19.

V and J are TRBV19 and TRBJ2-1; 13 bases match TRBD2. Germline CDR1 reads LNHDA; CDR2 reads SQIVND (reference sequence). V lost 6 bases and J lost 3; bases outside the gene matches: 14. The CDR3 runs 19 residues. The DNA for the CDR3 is TGTGCCAGTAGCCACAGCAGCCCGTGGACTAGCGGGGGCTACAATGAGCAGTTCTTC. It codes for CASSHSSPWTSGGYNEQFF.

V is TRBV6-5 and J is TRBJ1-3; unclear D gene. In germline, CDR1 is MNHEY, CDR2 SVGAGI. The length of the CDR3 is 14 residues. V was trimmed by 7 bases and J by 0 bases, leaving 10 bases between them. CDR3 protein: CASTPGGSGNTIYF. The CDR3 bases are TGTGCCAGCACCCCGGGTGGCTCTGGAAACACCATATATTTT.

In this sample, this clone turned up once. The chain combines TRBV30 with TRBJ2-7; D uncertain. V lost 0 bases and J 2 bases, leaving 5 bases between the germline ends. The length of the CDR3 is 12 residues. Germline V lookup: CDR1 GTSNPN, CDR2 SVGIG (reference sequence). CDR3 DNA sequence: TGTGCCTGGAGTGTGGCAGCCTACGAGCAGTACTTC. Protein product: CAWSVAAYEQYF. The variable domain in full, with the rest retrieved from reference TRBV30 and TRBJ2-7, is SQTIHQWPATLVQPVGSPLSLECTVEGTSNPNLYWYRQAAGRGLQLLFYSVGIGQISSEVPQNLSASRPQDRQFILSSKKLLLSDSGFYLCAWSVAAYEQYFGPGTRLTVT.

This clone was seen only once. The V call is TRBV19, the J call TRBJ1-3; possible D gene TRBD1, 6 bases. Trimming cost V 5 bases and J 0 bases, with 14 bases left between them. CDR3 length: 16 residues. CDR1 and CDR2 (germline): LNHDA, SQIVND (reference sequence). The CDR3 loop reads CASSLGYRVSGNTIYF. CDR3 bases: TGTGCCAGTAGTCTAGGGTACAGGGTCTCTGGAAACACCATATATTTT. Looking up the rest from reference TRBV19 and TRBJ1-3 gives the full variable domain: DGGITQSPKYLFRKEGQNVTLSCEQNLNHDAMYWYRQDPGQGLRLIYYSQIVNDFQKGDIAEGYSVSREKKESFPLTVTSAQKNPTAFYLCASSLGYRVSGNTIYFGEGSWLTVV.

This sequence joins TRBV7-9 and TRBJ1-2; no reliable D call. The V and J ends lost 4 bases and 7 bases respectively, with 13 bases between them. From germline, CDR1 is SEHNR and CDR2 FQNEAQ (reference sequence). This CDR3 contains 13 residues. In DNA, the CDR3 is TGTGCCAGCAGCTCCTTTGGAGTCCTTGGCTACACCTTC. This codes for CASSSFGVLGYTF.

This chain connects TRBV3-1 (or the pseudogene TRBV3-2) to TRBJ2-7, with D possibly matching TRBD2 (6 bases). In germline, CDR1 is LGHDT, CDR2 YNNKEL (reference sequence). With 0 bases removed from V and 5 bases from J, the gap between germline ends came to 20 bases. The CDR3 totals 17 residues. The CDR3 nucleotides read TGTGCCAGCAGCCAAGAGACGTGGGCAGGGACTTTCGACGAGCAGTACTTC. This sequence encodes CASSQETWAGTFDEQYF.

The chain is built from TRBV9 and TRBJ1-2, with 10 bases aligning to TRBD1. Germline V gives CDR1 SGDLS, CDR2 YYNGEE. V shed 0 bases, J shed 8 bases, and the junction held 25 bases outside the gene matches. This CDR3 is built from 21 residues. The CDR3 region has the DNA TGTGCCAGCAGCGTAGCAGGGGACAGGGGTATGCCTTCCCCCCTCGGGGGCGGCTACACCTTC. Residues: CASSVAGDRGMPSPLGGGYTF.

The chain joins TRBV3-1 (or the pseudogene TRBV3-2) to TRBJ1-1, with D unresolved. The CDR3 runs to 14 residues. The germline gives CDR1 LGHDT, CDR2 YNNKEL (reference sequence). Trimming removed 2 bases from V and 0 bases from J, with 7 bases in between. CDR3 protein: CASSQYSMNTEAFF. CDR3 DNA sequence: TGTGCCAGCAGCCAATACAGTATGAACACTGAAGCTTTCTTT.

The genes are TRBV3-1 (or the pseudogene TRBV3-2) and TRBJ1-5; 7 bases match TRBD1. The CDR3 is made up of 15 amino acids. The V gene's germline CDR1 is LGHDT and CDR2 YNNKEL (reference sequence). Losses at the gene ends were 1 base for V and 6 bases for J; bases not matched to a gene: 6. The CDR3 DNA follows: TGTGCCAGCAGCCAAGGCGAAGGGGGCAGTCAGCCCCAGCATTTT. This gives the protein CASSQGEGGSQPQHF.